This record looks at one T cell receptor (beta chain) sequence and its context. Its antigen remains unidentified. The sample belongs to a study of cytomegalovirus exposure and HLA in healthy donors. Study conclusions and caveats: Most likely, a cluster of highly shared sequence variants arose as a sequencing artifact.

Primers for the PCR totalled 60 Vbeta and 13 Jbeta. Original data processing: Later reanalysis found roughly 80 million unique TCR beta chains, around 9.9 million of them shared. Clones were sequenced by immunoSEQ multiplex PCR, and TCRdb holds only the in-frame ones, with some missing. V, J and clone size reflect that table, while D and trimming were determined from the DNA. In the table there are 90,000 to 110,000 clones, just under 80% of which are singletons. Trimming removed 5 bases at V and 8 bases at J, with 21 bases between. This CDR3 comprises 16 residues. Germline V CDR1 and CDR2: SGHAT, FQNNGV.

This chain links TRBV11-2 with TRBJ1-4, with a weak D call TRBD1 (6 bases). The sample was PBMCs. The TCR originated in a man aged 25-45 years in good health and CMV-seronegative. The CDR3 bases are TGTGCCAGCAGCGATGGCGGGGGCGGATTGGACGAAAAACTGTTTTTT. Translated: CASSDGGGGLDEKLFF. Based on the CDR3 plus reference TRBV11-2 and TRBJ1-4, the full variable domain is EAGVAQSPRYKIIEKRQSVAFWCNPISGHATLYWYQQILGQGPKLLIQFQNNGVVDDSQLPKDRFSAERLKGVDSTLKIQPAKLEDSAVYLCASSDGGGGLDEKLFFGSGTQLSVL.